The clone carrying this TCR beta chain was found once. V was shortened by 7 bases and J by 5 bases, with 18 bases between the two germline ends. This CDR3 has 14 residues. Germline V CDR1 and CDR2: MDHEN, SYDVKM. The data were obtained in a study of blood T cell repertoires in COVID-19. Study context: Samples taken during acute and convalescent COVID-19 were collected in the United States, Italy and Spain. PBMCs, B-cell-depleted T cells, or T cells provided the cDNA or gDNA that made up the material.

In the authors' methods: Reference gene primer amplification in the assay estimated nucleated cell counts. The table came from immunoSEQ multiplex PCR; TCRdb's copy has only in-frame clones and leaves some out. The D gene and trimming were derived from the DNA, and the V and J assignments and clone size from that table. The sample holds about 190,000 clones, around four fifths seen once. The sample consisted of peripheral blood. V usage is TRBV28 and J usage is TRBJ2-7; maybe TRBD1 (6 bases). This sequence originates from a woman aged 70 to 79 with active or convalescent COVID-19. CDR3 amino acids: CASIPGGGLNEQYF. CDR3 bases: TGTGCCAGCATCCCAGGTGGGGGCCTGAACGAGCAGTACTTC.